The clone carrying this TCR beta chain was counted a single time. Antigen unknown. The germline gene is not matched at one end of the junction; a read error may be the cause. This CDR3 is built from 15 residues. The germline V gene has CDR1 SEHNR and CDR2 FQNEAQ (reference sequence). Exclusions: uncontrolled infection, other autoimmune disease, pregnancy, lactation. The sample belongs to a study of T cells in Graves' hyperthyroidism and ophthalmopathy. Amplification yielded TCR beta CDR3 regions, with RNA transcripts as the source. First-round RT-PCR targeting the TCR CDR3 was performed with the HTBI primer set. TCRdb fed the multiplex PCR reads into MiXCR, producing one record per CDR3 protein. The sample includes more than 500,000 distinct CDR3 sequences, around 43% of them seen just once. Findings of the study overall: Model predictions of ophthalmopathy came a median about 6.3 months before onset. Among clonotypes expanded in thyroid above 0.001, most were also found in blood.

This receptor was obtained from an adult woman with Graves' disease, either hyperthyroidism or ophthalmopathy (not recorded which). The sequenced material came from peripheral blood or thyroid tissue (not recorded which). This chain connects TRBV7-9 to TRBJ2-2, with 10 positions matching TRBD1. CDR3 in DNA: TGTGCCAGCAGCTTGGGGACAGGGGACACCGGGGAGCTGTCTTGG. The encoded protein is CASSLGTGDTGELSW.